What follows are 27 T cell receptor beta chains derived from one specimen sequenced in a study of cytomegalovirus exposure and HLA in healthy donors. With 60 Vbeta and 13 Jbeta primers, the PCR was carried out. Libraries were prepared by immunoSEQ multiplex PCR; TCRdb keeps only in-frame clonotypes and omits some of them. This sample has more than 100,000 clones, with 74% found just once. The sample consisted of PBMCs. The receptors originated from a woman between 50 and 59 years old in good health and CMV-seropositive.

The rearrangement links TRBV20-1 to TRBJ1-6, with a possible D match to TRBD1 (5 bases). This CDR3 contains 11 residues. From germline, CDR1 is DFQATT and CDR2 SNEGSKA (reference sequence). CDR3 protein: CASRGESILHF. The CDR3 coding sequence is TGCGCCTCCCGGGGGGAGAGCATACTCCACTTT.

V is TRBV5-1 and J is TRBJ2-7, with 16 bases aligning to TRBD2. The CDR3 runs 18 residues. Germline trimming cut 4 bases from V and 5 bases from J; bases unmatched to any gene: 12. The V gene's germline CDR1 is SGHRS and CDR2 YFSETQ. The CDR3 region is CASSRLGLAGGLSNEQYF. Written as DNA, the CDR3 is TGCGCCAGCAGCCGCTTGGGACTAGCGGGGGGGCTCTCTAACGAGCAGTACTTC.

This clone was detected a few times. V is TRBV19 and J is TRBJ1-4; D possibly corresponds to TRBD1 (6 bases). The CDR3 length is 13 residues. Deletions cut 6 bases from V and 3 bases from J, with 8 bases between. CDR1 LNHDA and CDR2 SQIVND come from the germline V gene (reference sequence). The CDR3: CASRTGSNEKLFF. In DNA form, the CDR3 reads TGTGCCAGTAGGACAGGATCTAATGAAAAACTGTTTTTT.

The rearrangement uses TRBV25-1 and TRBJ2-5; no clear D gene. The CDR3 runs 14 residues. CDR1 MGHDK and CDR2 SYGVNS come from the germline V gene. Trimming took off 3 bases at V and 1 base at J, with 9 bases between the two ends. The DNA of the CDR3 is TGTGCCAGCAGTGAGTTCGGAGCCCAAGAGACCCAGTACTTC. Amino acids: CASSEFGAQETQYF.

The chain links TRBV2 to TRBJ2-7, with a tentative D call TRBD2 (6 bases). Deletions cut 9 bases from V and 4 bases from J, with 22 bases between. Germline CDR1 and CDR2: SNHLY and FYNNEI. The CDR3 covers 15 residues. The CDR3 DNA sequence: TGTGCCAGGGGGGGAAGGGCAGACTCCTCGTACGAGCAGTACTTC. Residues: CARGGRADSSYEQYF.

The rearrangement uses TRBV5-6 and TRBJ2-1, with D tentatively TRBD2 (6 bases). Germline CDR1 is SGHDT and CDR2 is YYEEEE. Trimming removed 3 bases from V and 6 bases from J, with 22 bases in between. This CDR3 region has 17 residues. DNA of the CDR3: TGTGCCAGCAGCTGGTGGGTCGGCGGGGAGGCTTTCAATGAGCAGTTCTTC. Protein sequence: CASSWWVGGEAFNEQFF.

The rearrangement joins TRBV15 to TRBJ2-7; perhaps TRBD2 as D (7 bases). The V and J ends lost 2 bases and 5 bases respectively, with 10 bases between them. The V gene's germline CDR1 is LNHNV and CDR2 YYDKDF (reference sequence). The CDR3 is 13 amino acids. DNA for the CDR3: TGTGCCACCAGCAGAAGGGGGGGCCACGAGCAGTACTTC. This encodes CATSRRGGHEQYF.

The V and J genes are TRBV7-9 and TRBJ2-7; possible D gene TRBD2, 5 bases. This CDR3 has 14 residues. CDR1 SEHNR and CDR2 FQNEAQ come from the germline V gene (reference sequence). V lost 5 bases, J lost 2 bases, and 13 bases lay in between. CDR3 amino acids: CASSPLVGPYEQYF. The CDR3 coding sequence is TGTGCCAGCAGCCCACTAGTGGGTCCCTACGAGCAGTACTTC.

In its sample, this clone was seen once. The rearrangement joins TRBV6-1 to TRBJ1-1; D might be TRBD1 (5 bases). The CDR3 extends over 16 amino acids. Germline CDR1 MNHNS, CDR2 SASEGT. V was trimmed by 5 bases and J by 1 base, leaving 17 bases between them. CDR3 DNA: TGTGCCAGCAGTCAAGACTCCGGTAGGGGGAACACTGAAGCTTTCTTT. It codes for CASSQDSGRGNTEAFF.

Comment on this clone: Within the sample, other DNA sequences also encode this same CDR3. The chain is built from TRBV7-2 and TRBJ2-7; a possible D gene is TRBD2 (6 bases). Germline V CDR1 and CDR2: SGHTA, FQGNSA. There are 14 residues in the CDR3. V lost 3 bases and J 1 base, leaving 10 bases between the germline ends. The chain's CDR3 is CASSFGGASYEQYF. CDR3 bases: TGTGCCAGCAGCTTCGGCGGGGCTTCCTACGAGCAGTACTTC.

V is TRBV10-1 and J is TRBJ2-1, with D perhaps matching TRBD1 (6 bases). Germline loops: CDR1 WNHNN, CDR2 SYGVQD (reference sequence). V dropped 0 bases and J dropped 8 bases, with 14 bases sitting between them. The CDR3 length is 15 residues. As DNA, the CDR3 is TGCGCCAGCAGTGAGTCGACAGGAGGATCGTATGAGCAGTTCTTC. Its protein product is CASSESTGGSYEQFF.

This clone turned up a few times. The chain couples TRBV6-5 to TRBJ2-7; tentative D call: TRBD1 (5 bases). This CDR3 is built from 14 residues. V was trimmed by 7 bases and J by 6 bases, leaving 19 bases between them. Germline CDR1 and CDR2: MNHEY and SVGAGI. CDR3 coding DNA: TGTGCCAGCAACCCCCCCGATGTAAGGGGCGAGCAGTACTTC. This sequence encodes CASNPPDVRGEQYF.

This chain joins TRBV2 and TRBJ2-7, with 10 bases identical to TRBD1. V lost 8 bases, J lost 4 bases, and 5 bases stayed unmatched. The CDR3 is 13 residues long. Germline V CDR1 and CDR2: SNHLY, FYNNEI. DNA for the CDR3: TGTGCCAGCGTAAGGACAGGGGGTTACGAGCAGTACTTC. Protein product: CASVRTGGYEQYF.

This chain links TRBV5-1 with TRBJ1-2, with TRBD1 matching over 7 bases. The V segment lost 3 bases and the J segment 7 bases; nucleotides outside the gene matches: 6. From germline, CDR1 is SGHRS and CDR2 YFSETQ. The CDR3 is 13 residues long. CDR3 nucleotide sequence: TGCGCCAGCAGCTCTCTGGACAGGCGTGGCTACACCTTC. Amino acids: CASSSLDRRGYTF.

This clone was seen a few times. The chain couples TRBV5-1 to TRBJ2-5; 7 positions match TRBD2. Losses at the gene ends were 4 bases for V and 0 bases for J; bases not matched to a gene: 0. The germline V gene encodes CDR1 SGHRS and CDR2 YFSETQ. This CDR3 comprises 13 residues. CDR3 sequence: CASSRGDQETQYF. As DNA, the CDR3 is TGCGCCAGCAGCCGGGGGGACCAAGAGACCCAGTACTTC.

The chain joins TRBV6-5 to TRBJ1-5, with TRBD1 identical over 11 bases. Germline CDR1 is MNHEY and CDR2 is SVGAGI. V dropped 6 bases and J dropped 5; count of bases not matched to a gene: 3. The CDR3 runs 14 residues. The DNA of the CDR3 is TGTGCCAGCAGGGGGACAGGGGGACATCAGCCCCAGCATTTT. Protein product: CASRGTGGHQPQHF.

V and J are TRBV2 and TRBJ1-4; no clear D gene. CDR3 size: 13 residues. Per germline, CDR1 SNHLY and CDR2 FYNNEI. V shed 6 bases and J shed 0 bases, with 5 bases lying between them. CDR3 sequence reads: CASRGSTNEKLFF. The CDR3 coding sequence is TGTGCCAGCAGGGGCTCAACTAATGAAAAACTGTTTTTT.

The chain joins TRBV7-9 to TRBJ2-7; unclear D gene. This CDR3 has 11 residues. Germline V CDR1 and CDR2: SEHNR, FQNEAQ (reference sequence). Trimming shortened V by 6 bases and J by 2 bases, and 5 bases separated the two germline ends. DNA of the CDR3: TGTGCCAGCAGTTCCGCCTACGAGCAGTACTTC. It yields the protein CASSSAYEQYF.

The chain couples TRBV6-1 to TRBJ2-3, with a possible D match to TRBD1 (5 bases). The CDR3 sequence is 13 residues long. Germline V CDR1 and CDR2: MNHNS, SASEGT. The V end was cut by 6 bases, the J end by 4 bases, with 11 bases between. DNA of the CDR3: TGTGCCAGCAGATTTCAGGGCGCAGATACGCAGTATTTT. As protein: CASRFQGADTQYF.

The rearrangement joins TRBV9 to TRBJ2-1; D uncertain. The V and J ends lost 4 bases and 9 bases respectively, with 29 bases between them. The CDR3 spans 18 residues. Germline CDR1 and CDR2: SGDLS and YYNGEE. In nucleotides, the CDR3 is TGTGCCAGCAGCCCAGGCCAGAATTGGCCCCCATTTTTGGGTGAGCAGTTCTTC. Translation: CASSPGQNWPPFLGEQFF.

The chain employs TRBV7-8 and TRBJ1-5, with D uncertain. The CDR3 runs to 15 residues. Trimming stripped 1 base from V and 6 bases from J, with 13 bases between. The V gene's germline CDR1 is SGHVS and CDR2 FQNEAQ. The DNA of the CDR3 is TGTGCCAGCAGCTTAGATTCCGGGAGTGCTCAGCCCCAGCATTTT. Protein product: CASSLDSGSAQPQHF.

CDR3 in DNA: TGTGCCAGCTACGGTGGAAGCACAGGGACAGGGAATCAGCCCCAGCATTTT. Translating it yields CASYGGSTGTGNQPQHF. The chain uses TRBV18 and TRBJ1-5; 9 bases agree with TRBD1. After removal of 7 bases from V and 4 bases from J, the junction contained 14 bases not matched to a gene. Germline CDR1 reads KGHSH; CDR2 reads LQKENI. The length of the CDR3 is 17 residues.

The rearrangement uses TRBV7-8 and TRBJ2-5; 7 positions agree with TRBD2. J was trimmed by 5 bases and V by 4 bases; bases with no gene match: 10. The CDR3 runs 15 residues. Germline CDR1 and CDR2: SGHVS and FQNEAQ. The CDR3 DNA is TGTGCCAGCAGCTCTTGGTCGGGGCGGGGGGAGACCCAGTACTTC. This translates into CASSSWSGRGETQYF. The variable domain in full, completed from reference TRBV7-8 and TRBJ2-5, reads GAGVSQSPRYKVAKRGQDVALRCDPISGHVSLFWYQQALGQGPEFLTYFQNEAQLDKSGLPSDRFFAERPEGSVSTLKIQRTQQEDSAVYLCASSSWSGRGETQYFGPGTRLLVL.

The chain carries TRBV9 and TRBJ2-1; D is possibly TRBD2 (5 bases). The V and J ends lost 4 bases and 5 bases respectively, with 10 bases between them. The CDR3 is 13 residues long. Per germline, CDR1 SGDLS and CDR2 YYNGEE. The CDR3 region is CASSNGLNNEQFF. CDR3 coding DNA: TGTGCCAGCAGCAACGGACTGAACAATGAGCAGTTCTTC.

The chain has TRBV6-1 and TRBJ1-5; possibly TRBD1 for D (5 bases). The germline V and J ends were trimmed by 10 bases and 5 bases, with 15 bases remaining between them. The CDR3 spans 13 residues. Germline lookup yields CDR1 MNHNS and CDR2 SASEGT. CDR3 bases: TGTGCCACCCTCTACGACAGAGATCAGCCCCAGCATTTT. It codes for CATLYDRDQPQHF.

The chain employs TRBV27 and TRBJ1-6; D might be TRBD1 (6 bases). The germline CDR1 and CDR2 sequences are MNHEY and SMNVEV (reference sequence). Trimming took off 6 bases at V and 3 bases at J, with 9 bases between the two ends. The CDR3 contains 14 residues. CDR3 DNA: TGTGCCAGCAGCCGGACAGTCTATAATTCACCCCTCCACTTT. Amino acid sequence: CASSRTVYNSPLHF.

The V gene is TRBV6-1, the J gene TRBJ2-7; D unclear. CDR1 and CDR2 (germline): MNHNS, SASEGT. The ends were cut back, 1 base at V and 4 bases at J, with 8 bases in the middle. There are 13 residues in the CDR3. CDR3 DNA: TGTGCCAGCAGTGAAGGGTCCCAGTACGAGCAGTACTTC. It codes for CASSEGSQYEQYF.